Each of the 20 T cell receptor beta chains below was sequenced from the same sample in a study of blood T cells in healthy people across ages. The second PCR ran about 7 to 12 cycles with a sample-barcoded 5' primer and J-beta primers. TCRdb called the 5' RACE reads again in MiXCR, with one record for every CDR3 protein. Here the sample spans more than 900,000 distinct CDR3 sequences, about 23% being singletons. These data also featured in a second study, about T cells of mothers and their children.

What was sequenced was blood. The receptors here all came from a girl aged 2-10 years in good health.

Concerning this clonotype: Its ends do not fully match the called genes, so a read error is possible. The genes are TRBV7-2 and TRBJ2-5, with 9 bases matching TRBD1. The tail of the sequence fits TRBJ2-1 better, so the J call may be wrong. From germline, CDR1 is SGHTA and CDR2 FQGNSA. The CDR3 is 16 residues long. The CDR3 DNA reads as TGTGCCAGCAGCCCCGCCGGGACAGGGACTTACAATGCGCAGTTCTTC. Translating it yields CASSPAGTGTYNAQFF.

This clonotype was counted between two and nine times. The chain links TRBV20-1 to TRBJ1-4; TRBD1 is a possible D gene (5 bases). This CDR3 is built from 15 residues. The germline V gene has CDR1 DFQATT and CDR2 SNEGSKA (reference sequence). V lost 3 bases and J 4 bases, leaving 15 bases between the germline ends. Written as DNA, the CDR3 is TGCAGTGCTAGGACCTCGGGGACGGGTAATGAAAAACTGTTTTTT. This encodes CSARTSGTGNEKLFF.

The chain has TRBV4-1 and TRBJ2-3, with D uncertain. The germline V gene encodes CDR1 MGHRA and CDR2 YSYEKL. This CDR3 comprises 18 residues. V dropped 4 bases and J dropped 4 bases, with 24 bases sitting between them. The CDR3 DNA sequence: TGCGCCAGCAGCCCCCATCCCGTGCCCGGCCTGGATTCAGATACGCAGTATTTT. Amino acids: CASSPHPVPGLDSDTQYF.

A few counts support this clonotype. This CDR3 reads CASSFQKPETQYF. The CDR3 DNA sequence: TGTGCCAGCAGTTTCCAGAAGCCAGAGACCCAGTACTTC. The chain links TRBV28 to TRBJ2-5, with unresolved D. With 3 bases removed from V and 4 bases from J, the gap between germline ends came to 9 bases. The CDR3 is made up of 13 amino acids. Germline assignment: CDR1 MDHEN and CDR2 SYDVKM. The full variable domain, in which reference TRBV28 and TRBJ2-5 provide the parts outside the CDR3, is DVKVTQSSRYLVKRTGEKVFLECVQDMDHENMFWYRQDPGLGLRLIYFSYDVKMKEKGDIPEGYSVSREKKERFSLILESASTNQTSMYLCASSFQKPETQYFGPGTRLLVL.

V usage is TRBV20-1 and J usage is TRBJ1-1, with 7 positions matching TRBD1. The CDR3 is made up of 13 amino acids. The V gene's germline CDR1 is DFQATT and CDR2 SNEGSKA (reference sequence). V trimming: 1 base; J trimming: 7 bases; junction bases outside the gene matches: 6. CDR3 residues: CSARGDRPLEAFF. CDR3 nucleotide sequence: TGCAGTGCTAGAGGGGACAGACCCCTTGAAGCTTTCTTT.

The genes are TRBV28 and TRBJ2-5; 7 bases fit TRBD2. Trimming took 3 bases from V and 2 from J; bases not matched to a gene: 9. This CDR3 region has 16 residues. CDR1 and CDR2 from the germline V gene are MDHEN and SYDVKM. This CDR3 is CASSLGGMAGQETQYF. CDR3 coding DNA: TGTGCCAGCAGTTTGGGGGGGATGGCGGGACAAGAGACCCAGTACTTC.

The chain carries TRBV7-9 and TRBJ1-1; a possible D gene is TRBD1 (5 bases). Trimming cost V 0 bases and J 4 bases, with 12 bases left between them. Germline values: CDR1 SEHNR, CDR2 FQNEAQ (reference sequence). CDR3 length equals 15 residues. This chain's CDR3 is CASSLAGGGSTEAFF. The CDR3 nucleotides read TGTGCCAGCAGCTTAGCCGGGGGGGGGAGCACTGAAGCTTTCTTT.

The chain joins TRBV12-3 or TRBV12-4 to TRBJ1-2, with D uncertain. The CDR3 has 14 residues. The V end lost 5 bases, the J end lost 4 bases, and 14 bases lay between the germline ends. The CDR3 loop is CASSTDGNPYGYTF. The CDR3 coding sequence is TGTGCCAGCAGTACGGACGGGAACCCCTATGGCTACACCTTC.

This clonotype came up many times. The chain carries TRBV29-1 and TRBJ2-5, with 8 bases matching TRBD2. CDR1 is SQVTM and CDR2 is ANQGSEA in the germline V gene. This CDR3 has 15 amino acids. V lost 3 bases, J lost 3 bases, and 9 bases stayed unmatched. CDR3: CSVEQAGEEEETQYF. CDR3 DNA: TGCAGCGTTGAGCAAGCGGGAGAGGAGGAAGAGACCCAGTACTTC.

In this sample, this clonotype turned up a few times. J is TRBJ1-4 and V is TRBV11-2; the D gene is possibly TRBD1 (5 bases). This CDR3 contains 16 residues. V lost 6 bases, J lost 5 bases, and 19 bases lay in between. Germline CDR1 reads SGHAT; CDR2 reads FQNNGV. The chain's CDR3 is CASRNWGQKKNEKLFF. The CDR3 bases are TGTGCCAGCAGGAACTGGGGCCAGAAGAAAAATGAAAAACTGTTTTTT.

The chain is built from TRBV7-2 and TRBJ2-5; D perhaps matches TRBD1 (6 bases). In germline, CDR1 is SGHTA, CDR2 FQGNSA. The CDR3 is made up of 15 amino acids. The ends were cut back, 3 bases at V and 0 bases at J, with 11 bases in the middle. The CDR3 nucleotides read TGTGCCAGCAGCTTGGGACAAACGTACCAAGAGACCCAGTACTTC. The encoded protein is CASSLGQTYQETQYF.

The chain uses TRBV5-1 and TRBJ2-5; TRBD2 aligns across 7 bases. The length of the CDR3 is 16 residues. The V segment lost 5 bases and the J segment 3 bases; nucleotides outside the gene matches: 13. Germline CDR1 reads SGHRS; CDR2 reads YFSETQ. In nucleotides, the CDR3 is TGCGCCAGCAGACGGGCTAGCGGAGACAAAAAAGAGACCCAGTACTTC. Its protein is CASRRASGDKKETQYF.

In nucleotides, the CDR3 is TGTGCCAGCACCCTTATGACAGGGGTCCACTATGGCTACACCTTC. This encodes CASTLMTGVHYGYTF. The gene calls are TRBV28 and TRBJ1-2; 8 bases match TRBD1. CDR1 is MDHEN, CDR2 SYDVKM, per germline. The CDR3 is made up of 15 amino acids. Trimming removed 7 bases from V and 3 bases from J; junction bases left unmatched: 10.

This rearrangement joins TRBV27 to TRBJ2-5; TRBD2 aligns across 13 bases. The J call may be faulty, since TRBJ2-7 better matches the DNA end. Germline V gene lookup returns CDR1 MNHEY and CDR2 SMNVEV (reference sequence). The CDR3 sequence is 15 residues long. CDR3 in amino acids: CASSPGLAGEYEQYF. CDR3 nucleotide sequence: TGTGCCAGCAGTCCTGGACTAGCGGGAGAGTACGAGCAGTACTTC.

This rearrangement joins TRBV29-1 to TRBJ2-5; D possibly corresponds to TRBD1 (5 bases). The J call may be in error: the DNA end matches TRBJ2-7 better. CDR3 size: 13 residues. Germline assignment: CDR1 SQVTM and CDR2 ANQGSEA. For the CDR3, the DNA is TGCAGCGTTGAGACAGCGACTGAGTACGAGCAGTACTTC. Amino acids: CSVETATEYEQYF.

This chain uses TRBV6-5 with TRBJ2-5, with TRBD1 identical over 12 bases. CDR3 length: 16 amino acids. The junction had 10 bases not matched to a gene; V was cut back by 0 bases and J by 11 bases. Germline V gene data show CDR1 as MNHEY and CDR2 as SVGAGI. The CDR3 nucleotides read TGTGCCAGCAGTTACTCGCGCGGGACAGGGGGCGCGGAACAGTACTTC. Translated, it gives CASSYSRGTGGAEQYF.

This clonotype was recorded at least ten times. The gene calls are TRBV7-9 and TRBJ2-5; D gene unclear. Germline CDR1 and CDR2: SEHNR and FQNEAQ (reference sequence). The CDR3 spans 12 residues. V dropped 2 bases and J dropped 3 bases, with 4 bases sitting between them. In DNA, the CDR3 is TGTGCCAGCAGCTTATCCGAAGAGACCCAGTACTTC. Amino acids: CASSLSEETQYF. The full variable domain, completed using reference TRBV7-9 and TRBJ2-5, is DTGVSQNPRHKITKRGQNVTFRCDPISEHNRLYWYRQTLGQGPEFLTYFQNEAQLEKSRLLSDRFSAERPKGSFSTLEIQRTEQGDSAMYLCASSLSEETQYFGPGTRLLVL.

This clonotype occurred a few times. The rearrangement links TRBV19 to TRBJ2-7, with unresolved D. V lost 3 bases, J lost 2 bases, and 8 bases lay in between. The CDR3 is made up of 13 amino acids. Germline V gene sequence: CDR1 LNHDA, CDR2 SQIVND (reference sequence). The CDR3 here is CASSITDTYEQYF. CDR3 in DNA: TGTGCCAGTAGTATCACAGATACCTACGAGCAGTACTTC.

The table lists this clonotype with many counts. The chain employs TRBV5-6 and TRBJ2-3, with 7 bases matching TRBD1. The CDR3 consists of 13 residues. V shed 4 bases and J 3 bases; nucleotides not matched to a gene: 2. The germline V gene encodes CDR1 SGHDT and CDR2 YYEEEE. CDR3 coding DNA: TGTGCCAGCAGCAGGACAGGAACAGATACGCAGTATTTT. It specifies CASSRTGTDTQYF.

Here the CDR3 reads CSVDVEIQGNYGYTF. The CDR3 nucleotides read TGCAGCGTTGATGTCGAAATTCAGGGTAACTATGGCTACACCTTC. V gene TRBV29-1 combines with J gene TRBJ1-2; a possible D gene is TRBD1 (5 bases). Germline loops: CDR1 SQVTM, CDR2 ANQGSEA. The CDR3 is 15 amino acids. Trimming stripped 3 bases from V and 1 base from J, with 15 bases between.